This T cell receptor (beta chain) was recorded in a study of blood T cells in healthy people across ages. As for the study in general: Template switching captured about one barcoded beta molecule per two T cells. General study results and limits: Using unsorted PBMCs precluded a conclusive naive versus antigen-experienced comparison. The study found more naive CD4+ cells and higher diversity in long-lived than aged donors.

For the second PCR, which ran for 7 to 11 cycles, a sample-barcoded 5' primer and a J-beta primer mix were used. TCRdb ran MiXCR on the 5' RACE reads and lists one entry per CDR3 protein. The table has fewer than 700,000 distinct CDR3 sequences, around 48% seen once. This clonotype was picked up a small number of times. The antigen remains unidentified. This CDR3 has 17 residues. Germline V gene sequence: CDR1 ENHRY, CDR2 SYGVKD. Germline trimming cut 0 bases from V and 4 bases from J; bases unmatched to any gene: 7. Isolated per sample were at least 6 million PBMCs. The sample consisted of blood. This clonotype was sampled from an elderly man in good health. The J gene is TRBJ2-3, the V gene TRBV10-3; 10 nucleotides align to TRBD2. In DNA, the CDR3 is TGTGCCATCAGTGAGTCGCAGCGGGGGGGTCCCTCAGATACGCAGTATTTT. It yields the protein CAISESQRGGPSDTQYF.